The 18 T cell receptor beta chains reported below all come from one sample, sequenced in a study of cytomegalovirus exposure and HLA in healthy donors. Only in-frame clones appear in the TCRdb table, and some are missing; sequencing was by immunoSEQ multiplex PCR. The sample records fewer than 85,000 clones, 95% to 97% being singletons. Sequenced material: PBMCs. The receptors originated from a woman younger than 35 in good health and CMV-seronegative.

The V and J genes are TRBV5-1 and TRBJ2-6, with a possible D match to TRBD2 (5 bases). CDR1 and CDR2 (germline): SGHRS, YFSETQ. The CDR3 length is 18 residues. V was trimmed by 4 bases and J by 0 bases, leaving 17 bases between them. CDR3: CASSPGGGMPSGANVLTF. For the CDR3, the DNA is TGCGCCAGCAGCCCTGGAGGAGGCATGCCCTCTGGGGCCAACGTCCTGACTTTC.

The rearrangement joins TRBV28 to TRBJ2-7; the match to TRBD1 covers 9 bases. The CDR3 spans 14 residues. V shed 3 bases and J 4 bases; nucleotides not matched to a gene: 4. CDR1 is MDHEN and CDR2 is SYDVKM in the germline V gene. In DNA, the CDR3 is TGTGCCAGCAGTTTCCCGACAGGGGGGTACGAGCAGTACTTC. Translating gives CASSFPTGGYEQYF.

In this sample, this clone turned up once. In DNA, the CDR3 is TGCGCCAGCAGCACGGGACAGGGGAACTACGAGCAGTACTTC. This encodes CASSTGQGNYEQYF. The chain uses TRBV5-1 and TRBJ2-7; 10 nucleotides line up with TRBD1. V shed 4 bases, J shed 3 bases, and the junction held 4 bases outside the gene matches. From germline, CDR1 is SGHRS and CDR2 YFSETQ. The CDR3 extends over 14 amino acids.

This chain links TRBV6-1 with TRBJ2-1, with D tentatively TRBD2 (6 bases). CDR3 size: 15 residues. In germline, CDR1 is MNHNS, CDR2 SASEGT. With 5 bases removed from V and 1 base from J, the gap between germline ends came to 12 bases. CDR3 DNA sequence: TGTGCCAGCAGTATTACGGAGGGGTCCTACAATGAGCAGTTCTTC. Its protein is CASSITEGSYNEQFF.

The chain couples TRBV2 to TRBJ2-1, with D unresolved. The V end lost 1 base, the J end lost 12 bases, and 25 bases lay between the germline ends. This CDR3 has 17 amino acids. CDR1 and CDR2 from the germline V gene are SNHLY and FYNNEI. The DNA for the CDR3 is TGTGCCAGCAGTGAAGAGTTCTTGGTGCCATCTGAGCGACTGCAGTTCTTC. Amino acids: CASSEEFLVPSERLQFF.

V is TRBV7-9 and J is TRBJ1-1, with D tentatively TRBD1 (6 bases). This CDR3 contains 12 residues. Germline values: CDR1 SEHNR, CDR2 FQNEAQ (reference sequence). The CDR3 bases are TGTGCGGCGGGGGCTGGTGAAACTGAAGCTTTCTTT. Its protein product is CAAGAGETEAFF.

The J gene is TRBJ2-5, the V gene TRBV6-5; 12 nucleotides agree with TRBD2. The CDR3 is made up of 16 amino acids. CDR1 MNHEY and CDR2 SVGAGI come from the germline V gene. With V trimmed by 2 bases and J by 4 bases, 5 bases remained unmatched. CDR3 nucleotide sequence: TGTGCCAGCAGTTACGCTGGACTAGCGGGACGAGAGACCCAGTACTTC. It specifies CASSYAGLAGRETQYF.

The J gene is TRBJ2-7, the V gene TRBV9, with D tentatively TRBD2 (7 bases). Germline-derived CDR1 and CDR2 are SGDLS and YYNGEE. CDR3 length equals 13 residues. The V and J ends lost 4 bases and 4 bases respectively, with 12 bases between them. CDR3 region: CASSPEGGYEQYF. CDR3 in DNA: TGTGCCAGCAGCCCCGAGGGGGGGTACGAGCAGTACTTC.

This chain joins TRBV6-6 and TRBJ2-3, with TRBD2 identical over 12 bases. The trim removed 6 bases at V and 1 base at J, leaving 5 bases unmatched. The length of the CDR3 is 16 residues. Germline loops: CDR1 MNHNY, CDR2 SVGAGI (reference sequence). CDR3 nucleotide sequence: TGTGCCAGCAGAGTCCCTAGCGGGAGGGGCACAGATACGCAGTATTTT. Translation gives CASRVPSGRGTDTQYF.

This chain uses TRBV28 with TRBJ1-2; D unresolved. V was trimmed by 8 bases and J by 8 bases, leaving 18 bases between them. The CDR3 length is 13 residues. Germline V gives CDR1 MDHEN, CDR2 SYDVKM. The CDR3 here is CASAFRLSEGYTF. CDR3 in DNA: TGTGCCAGCGCCTTTCGTCTTAGTGAAGGCTACACCTTC.

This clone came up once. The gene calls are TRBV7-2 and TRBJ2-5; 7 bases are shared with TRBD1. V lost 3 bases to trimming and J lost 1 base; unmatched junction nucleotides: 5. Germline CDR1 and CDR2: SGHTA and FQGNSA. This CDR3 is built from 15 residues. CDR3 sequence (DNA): TGTGCCAGCAGCTTTAGCCCAGGGGGCCAAGAGACCCAGTACTTC. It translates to CASSFSPGGQETQYF. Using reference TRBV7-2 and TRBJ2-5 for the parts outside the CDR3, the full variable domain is GAGVSQSPSNKVTEKGKDVELRCDPISGHTALYWYRQSLGQGLEFLIYFQGNSAPDKSGLPSDRFSAERTGGSVSTLTIQRTQQEDSAVYLCASSFSPGGQETQYFGPGTRLLVL.

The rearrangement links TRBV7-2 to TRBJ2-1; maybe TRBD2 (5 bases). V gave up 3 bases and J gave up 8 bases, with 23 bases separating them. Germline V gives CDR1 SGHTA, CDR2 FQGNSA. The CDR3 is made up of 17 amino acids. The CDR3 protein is CASSFSPKAEEVDEQFF. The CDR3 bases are TGTGCCAGCAGCTTCTCCCCCAAAGCAGAGGAGGTGGATGAGCAGTTCTTC. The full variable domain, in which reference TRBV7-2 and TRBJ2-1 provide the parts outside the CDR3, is GAGVSQSPSNKVTEKGKDVELRCDPISGHTALYWYRQSLGQGLEFLIYFQGNSAPDKSGLPSDRFSAERTGGSVSTLTIQRTQQEDSAVYLCASSFSPKAEEVDEQFFGPGTRLTVL.

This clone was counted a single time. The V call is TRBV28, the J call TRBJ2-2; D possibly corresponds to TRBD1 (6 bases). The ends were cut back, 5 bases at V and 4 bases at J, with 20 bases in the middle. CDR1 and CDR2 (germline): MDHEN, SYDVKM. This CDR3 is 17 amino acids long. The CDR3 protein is CASSHDRQASGTGELFF. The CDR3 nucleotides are TGTGCCAGCAGTCATGACCGACAGGCCTCGGGCACCGGGGAGCTGTTTTTT.

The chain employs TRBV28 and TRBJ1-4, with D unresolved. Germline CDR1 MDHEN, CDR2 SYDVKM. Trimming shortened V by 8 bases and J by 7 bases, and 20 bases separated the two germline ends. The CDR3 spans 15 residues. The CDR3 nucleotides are TGTGCCAGCCGGATTTATTCTCCCGGAGGTGAAAAACTGTTTTTT. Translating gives CASRIYSPGGEKLFF.

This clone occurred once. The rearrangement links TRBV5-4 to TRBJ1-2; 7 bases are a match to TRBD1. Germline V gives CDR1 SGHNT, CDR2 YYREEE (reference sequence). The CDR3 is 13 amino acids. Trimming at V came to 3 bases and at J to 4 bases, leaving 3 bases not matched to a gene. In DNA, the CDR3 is TGTGCCAGCAGCTGGGACAGCACCTATGGCTACACCTTC. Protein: CASSWDSTYGYTF.

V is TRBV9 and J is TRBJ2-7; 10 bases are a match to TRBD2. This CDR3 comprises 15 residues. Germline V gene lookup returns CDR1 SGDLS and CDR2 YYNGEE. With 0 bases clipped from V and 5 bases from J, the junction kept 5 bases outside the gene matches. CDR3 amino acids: CASSVGGLASHEQYF. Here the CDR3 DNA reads TGTGCCAGCAGCGTAGGGGGACTAGCGTCCCACGAGCAGTACTTC.

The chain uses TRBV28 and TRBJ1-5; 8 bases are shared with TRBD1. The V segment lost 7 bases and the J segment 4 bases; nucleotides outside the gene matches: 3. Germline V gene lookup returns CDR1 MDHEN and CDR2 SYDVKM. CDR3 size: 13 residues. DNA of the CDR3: TGTGCCAGCATTAACAGGGGGAATCAGCCCCAGCATTTT. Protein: CASINRGNQPQHF.

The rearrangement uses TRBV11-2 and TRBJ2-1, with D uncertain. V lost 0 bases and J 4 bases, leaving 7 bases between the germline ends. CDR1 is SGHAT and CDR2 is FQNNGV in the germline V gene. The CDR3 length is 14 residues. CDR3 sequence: CASSLDSQYNEQFF. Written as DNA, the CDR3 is TGTGCCAGCAGCTTAGATTCACAGTACAATGAGCAGTTCTTC.